This TCR beta chain was documented in a study of technical replicates of blood from a handful of donors (dated by TCRdb to 2016 to 2017). Via the germline V gene (reference sequence), CDR1 is SEHNR and CDR2 FQNEAQ. The CDR3 sequence holds 16 residues, the cysteine and phenylalanine included. Only the CDR3 DNA is retained, 48 bases long and in frame from the first base. V lost 1 base and J lost 5 bases; the stretch between them is 14 bases long. Receptor libraries were prepared by the immunoSEQ multiplex PCR assay. In TCRdb, the immuneACCESS table is reduced to in-frame sequences with V and J assigned. These tables do not hold every clone; where another copy was compared, an unresolved V gene accounts for under half, and the others remain unexplained. The table for this sample lists tens of thousands of clones; about 98% of them were counted only once. The ten most abundant clones make up roughly 0.15% of the sample.

For this clone: The specificity of this receptor is unknown. No base quality values were provided; no much bigger clone lies one nucleotide off.

Material: T cells isolated from PBMCs. This TCR derives from a human donor in good health. The receptor chain draws on TRBV7-9 and TRBJ1-4, with a weak D call of TRBD1 (5 bases match). Read as DNA, the sequence is TGTGCCAGCAGCTTAGTGATAGACAGCCAAAATGAAAAACTGTTTTTT. This yields the protein CASSLVIDSQNEKLFF.